The clone carrying this TCR beta chain was picked up a small number of times. Antigen: not known. This entry belongs to a study of blood T cells in healthy people across ages. The study's findings and limits: Percentage of naive T cells showed a strong correlation with TCR beta diversity. Naive CD4+ cells and diversity were both higher in long-lived donors than in aged donors.

The authors ran a second PCR of roughly 6 to 12 cycles using a sample-barcoded 5' primer and a J-beta primer mix. A single record per CDR3 protein comes from TCRdb applying MiXCR to the 5' RACE reads. The sample contains 1.5 million to 2 million distinct CDR3 sequences, about 50% of which appear only once. Every donor gave 9.5 to 10 milliliters of peripheral blood. The origin of this receptor is a woman aged 40 to 50 in good health. The specimen sequenced was blood.

For the CDR3, the DNA is TGTGCCACCAGCAGTTCTTTGACTGCGATAGGGACCCAGTACTTC. Residues: CATSSSLTAIGTQYF. J is TRBJ2-5 and V is TRBV15; D unresolved. The V end lost 3 bases, the J end lost 7 bases, and 18 bases lay between the germline ends. The CDR3 totals 15 residues. Germline V gives CDR1 LNHNV, CDR2 YYDKDF (reference sequence).